One T cell receptor beta chain is described in this entry. The antigen is unknown. The data were produced by immunoSEQ multiplex PCR, yet TCRdb's version contains in-frame clones alone and is incomplete. This sample yields roughly 200,000 clones, of which approximately 90% are seen a single time; about 1.8% belongs to the top ten. This sample was taken from a study of T cell responses to AZD1222 COVID-19 vaccine. Study findings and constraints: Unmutated variant regions reportedly attract nearly half of all spike-specific TCRs.

Germline lookup yields CDR1 SEHNR and CDR2 FQNEAQ (reference sequence). CDR3 length equals 16 residues. V was clipped by 0 bases and J by 8 bases, with 19 bases between them. This chain connects TRBV7-9 to TRBJ1-2, with D perhaps TRBD1 (5 bases). Sequenced here: peripheral blood, sampled 28 days after the second AZD1222 dose. This TCR came from an adult who received the AZD1222 COVID-19 vaccine. The CDR3 here is CASSLARGTGEEGYTF. CDR3 in DNA: TGTGCCAGCAGCTTAGCGAGAGGCACAGGCGAAGAGGGCTACACCTTC.